The sequence of this T cell receptor beta chain was determined in a study of CD8 T cells in Susac syndrome. The germline gives CDR1 SNHLY, CDR2 FYNNEI. V gave up 8 bases and J gave up 1 base, with 9 bases separating them. CDR3 length: 12 amino acids. An amount of RNA that ranged from roughly 0.5 to 1 ug was reverse transcribed with random hexamers. TCRdb recomputed calls from the immunoSEQ multiplex PCR reads with MiXCR, one row per CDR3 protein. The table lists some 120,000 distinct CDR3 sequences, about 95% of them singletons. The chain carries TRBV2 and TRBJ2-7; a possible D gene is TRBD2 (6 bases). The sequence was obtained from a human donor in good health. The sequenced material came from CD4+ T cells from PBMCs. CDR3 bases: TGTGCCAGCGGACTATTTTCCTACGAGCAGTACTTC. The encoded protein is CASGLFSYEQYF.